This TCR beta chain was observed in a study of vaccination effects on CD4 cells after COVID-19. Study results and caveats: Clonal contraction was marked in infection- and vaccine-induced clones late after vaccination.

On this clone: Its antigen remains unidentified.

The table came from immunoSEQ multiplex PCR; TCRdb's copy has only in-frame clones and leaves some out. The sample contains 50,000 or so clones, over 50% of which appear only once. Culture proceeded for nine to ten days, and CD4+ T cells were then isolated. V dropped 3 bases and J dropped 1 base, with 7 bases sitting between them. Germline CDR1 is SNHLY and CDR2 is FYNNEI. The CDR3 has 14 residues. The sample consisted of CD4+ T cells from PBMCs cultured without peptide, taken before COVID-19 vaccination. This clonotype was obtained from a human donor who received a COVID-19 vaccine. The chain recombines TRBV2 with TRBJ2-4; D is unresolved. In nucleotides, the CDR3 is TGTGCCAGCAGTGATGGGGTCGCCAAAAACATTCAGTACTTC. Its protein is CASSDGVAKNIQYF.